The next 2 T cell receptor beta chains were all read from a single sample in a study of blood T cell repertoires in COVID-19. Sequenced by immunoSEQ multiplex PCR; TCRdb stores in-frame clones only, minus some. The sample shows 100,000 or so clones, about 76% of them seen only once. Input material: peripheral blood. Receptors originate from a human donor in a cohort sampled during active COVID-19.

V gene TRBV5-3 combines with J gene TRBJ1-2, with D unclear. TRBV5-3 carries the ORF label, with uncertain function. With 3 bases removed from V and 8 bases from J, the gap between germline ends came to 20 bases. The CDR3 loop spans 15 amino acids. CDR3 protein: CARSSRIAGVWGYTF. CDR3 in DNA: TGTGCCAGAAGCTCTAGGATTGCGGGAGTGTGGGGCTACACCTTC.

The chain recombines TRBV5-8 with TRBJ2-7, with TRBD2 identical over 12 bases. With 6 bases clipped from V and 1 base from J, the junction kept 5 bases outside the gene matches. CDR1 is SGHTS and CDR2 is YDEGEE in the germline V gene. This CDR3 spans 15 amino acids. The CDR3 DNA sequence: TGTGCCAGCAACCAGGGACTAGCGGGTTCCTACGAGCAGTACTTC. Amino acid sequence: CASNQGLAGSYEQYF.